The rows below give T cell receptor beta chains drawn from one sample of a study of cytomegalovirus exposure and HLA in healthy donors. The table came from immunoSEQ multiplex PCR; TCRdb's copy has only in-frame clones and leaves some out. Of tens of thousands of clones listed, 85% to 95% were seen once; the top ten hold 2.7%. The sequencing sample was made of PBMCs. The receptors stem from a young woman in good health and CMV-seronegative. CDR3s leave out the opening cysteine and the closing phenylalanine or tryptophan. Size values are once, few and many counts, or a class for expanded clones, and some rows have none.

>.|TRBJ1-4|TRBV5-4
ASSSDRGPEKLF
>few|TRBJ2-7|TRBV7-9
SSSQNKYEQY
>.|TRBJ2-7|TRBV6-6
ASSADVTGLEY
>.|TRBJ2-5|TRBV7-3
ASSPHLAGVETQY
>.|TRBJ2-7|TRBV19
ASSWDRGYEQY
>once|TRBJ2-5|TRBV20-1
SATAGETQY
>.|TRBJ2-7|TRBV9
ASSVGDSTYEQY
>.|TRBJ2-1|TRBV11-3
ASSLEAYNEQF
>.|TRBJ1-1|TRBV11-1
ASSLGRTNTEAF
>.|TRBJ2-1|TRBV6-1
ASSKTSGRKNEQF